These T cell receptor beta chains were read from a single sample in a study of blood T cell repertoires in COVID-19. The protocol was immunoSEQ multiplex PCR, while the TCRdb copy is restricted to in-frame clones and leaves out a portion. The sample has fewer than 250,000 clones, over 75% seen once. The material sequenced was PBMCs or T cells enriched from blood (not recorded which). Every receptor here comes from a woman in her 30s who had been exposed to COVID-19. Both conserved end residues are part of each CDR3. A D gene is named only where the DNA matches it firmly. Some rows have no size entry. The others give once, few or many, or a class for an expanded clone.

clone_size j_call v_call d_call cdr3_aa cdr3_nt
. TRBJ1-2 TRBV6-1 . CASSEGAQGGGYTF TGTGCCAGCAGTGAAGGGGCCCAGGGAGGTGGCTACACCTTC
. TRBJ2-1 TRBV20-1 . CSASFLLGDNEQFF TGCAGTGCTAGTTTCTTACTCGGGGACAATGAGCAGTTCTTC
few TRBJ1-1 TRBV2 . CASPGNTEAFF TGTGCCAGCCCCGGGAACACTGAAGCTTTCTTT
. TRBJ2-2 TRBV28 TRBD2 CASSTGTSDRGELFF TGTGCCAGCAGTACCGGGACTAGTGATCGCGGGGAGCTGTTTTTT
. TRBJ1-1 TRBV12-3/TRBV12-4 . CASSFRHGAEAFF TGTGCCAGCAGTTTTCGACACGGGGCTGAAGCTTTCTTT
. TRBJ2-3 TRBV19 . CASGCAQYF TGTGCCAGCGGGTGTGCGCAGTATTTT
. TRBJ2-4 TRBV24-1 TRBD1 CATSDHGQGVLGNIQYF TGTGCCACCAGTGACCACGGACAGGGGGTACTGGGGAACATTCAGTACTTC
. TRBJ2-1 TRBV30 . CAWSRDLNEQFF TGTGCCTGGAGCCGGGACTTAAATGAGCAGTTCTTC
. TRBJ2-4 TRBV14 . CASSQAQGSKNIQYF TGTGCCAGCAGCCAAGCACAGGGATCCAAAAACATTCAGTACTTC
. TRBJ2-7 TRBV18 TRBD2 CASSSTSGGVGEQYF TGTGCCAGCTCATCCACCTCGGGAGGGGTTGGCGAGCAGTACTTC
. TRBJ1-1 TRBV12-5 TRBD1 CASGLAGGTEAFF TGTGCTAGTGGTTTGGCAGGGGGCACTGAAGCTTTCTTT
. TRBJ2-7 TRBV9 . CASSPADSTYEQYF TGTGCCAGCAGCCCAGCCGACAGTACCTACGAGCAGTACTTC
few TRBJ2-7 TRBV30 TRBD1 CAWSTRDRAIYEQYF TGTGCCTGGAGTACTAGGGACAGGGCGATCTACGAGCAGTACTTC
. TRBJ2-3 TRBV30 TRBD1 CAWSAIQGASTDTQYF TGTGCCTGGAGCGCAATACAGGGGGCTAGCACAGATACGCAGTATTTT
. TRBJ2-5 TRBV5-4 TRBD2 CASSLLAGNVETQYF TGTGCCAGCAGCTTGCTAGCGGGAAACGTAGAGACCCAGTACTTC